This T cell receptor (beta chain) was sequenced in a study of human T cells and chemical hapten exposure. CDR1 and CDR2 (germline): LGHNA, YNFKEQ. The germline V and J ends were trimmed by 4 bases and 4 bases, with 9 bases remaining between them. This CDR3 has 13 residues. Sample time point: pre-sensitization, week 0. Regarding treatment: therapeutic diphenylcyclopropenone sensitization with weekly scalp DPC. TCRdb used MiXCR to reprocess the RACE reads, holding one entry per CDR3 protein. The sample shows 200,000 to 300,000 distinct CDR3 sequences, about 8.1% of them seen only once. The chain employs TRBV4-2 and TRBJ2-3; D gene unclear. The material was whole blood, obtained in connection with sensitization to the hapten diphenylcyclopropenone (DPC). The TCR originated in a woman aged 40 to 50 with alopecia areata. Some clones in this sample may be carry-over from other donors' samples. The CDR3 nucleotides are TGTGCCAGCAGCCGAGAGACCCCAGATACGCAGTATTTT. Residues: CASSRETPDTQYF.